This is a list of T cell receptor beta chains from one sample in a study of spatial heterogeneity in lung cancer. TCRdb itself ran the 5' RACE reads through MiXCR, one entry per CDR3 protein. The data show tens of thousands of distinct CDR3 sequences, with approximately 12% seen just once and over 40% held by the top ten. The sequences come from PBMCs, collected at surgery. These TCRs come from a male donor with early-stage non-small cell lung cancer. Each CDR3 is given without its conserved first and last residue. Fields, in order: CDR3 protein, V gene, J gene, clone size. Size tells how often a clone was seen (once, few, many) or the class of an expanded clone, and some rows leave it out.

cdr3_aa: ASSLSWTSGGALSYEQY
v_call: TRBV4-1
j_call: TRBJ2-7
clone_size: NA

cdr3_aa: ASSLQGGYNEQF
v_call: TRBV11-3
j_call: TRBJ2-1
clone_size: few

cdr3_aa: ASSNGQLSEAF
v_call: TRBV6-2/TRBV6-3
j_call: TRBJ1-1
clone_size: many

cdr3_aa: ASSLMPTSGRYYSYEQY
v_call: TRBV5-5
j_call: TRBJ2-7
clone_size: few

cdr3_aa: ASSQMVGTQETQY
v_call: TRBV11-2
j_call: TRBJ2-5
clone_size: many

cdr3_aa: ASSYAQGHGYT
v_call: TRBV6-2/TRBV6-3
j_call: TRBJ1-2
clone_size: many

cdr3_aa: ASTISGRAGELF
v_call: TRBV28
j_call: TRBJ2-2
clone_size: NA

cdr3_aa: ASSSAGVNTEAF
v_call: TRBV28
j_call: TRBJ1-1
clone_size: NA

cdr3_aa: ASSLGVNGISYNEQF
v_call: TRBV5-4
j_call: TRBJ2-1
clone_size: NA

cdr3_aa: ASSPSPNTEAF
v_call: TRBV7-3
j_call: TRBJ1-1
clone_size: many

cdr3_aa: SARDRGWGSDTQY
v_call: TRBV20-1
j_call: TRBJ2-3
clone_size: few

cdr3_aa: ASSPRLAGGPRQF
v_call: TRBV11-1
j_call: TRBJ2-1
clone_size: NA

cdr3_aa: ASSLGAATGELF
v_call: TRBV7-3
j_call: TRBJ2-2
clone_size: many

cdr3_aa: ASSLDGADVQPQH
v_call: TRBV7-9
j_call: TRBJ1-5
clone_size: NA

cdr3_aa: ASSPSNFVETQY
v_call: TRBV7-2
j_call: TRBJ2-5
clone_size: NA

cdr3_aa: ASSLGLGVGVSQY
v_call: TRBV7-2
j_call: TRBJ2-3
clone_size: many

cdr3_aa: ASRRQGWGNQPQH
v_call: TRBV28
j_call: TRBJ1-5
clone_size: NA

cdr3_aa: ASSRRADRGTADTQY
v_call: TRBV7-9
j_call: TRBJ2-3
clone_size: few

cdr3_aa: ATSRAHQGPGSSPLH
v_call: TRBV15
j_call: TRBJ1-6
clone_size: few

cdr3_aa: AISEEPLGVGNTEAF
v_call: TRBV10-3
j_call: TRBJ1-1
clone_size: NA

cdr3_aa: ASSYSNRQGRETQY
v_call: TRBV6-2/TRBV6-3
j_call: TRBJ2-5
clone_size: many

cdr3_aa: ASSLALTRNTGELF
v_call: TRBV7-6
j_call: TRBJ2-2
clone_size: few

cdr3_aa: ATTNEQF
v_call: TRBV7-9
j_call: TRBJ2-1
clone_size: NA

cdr3_aa: ASSLGVDTRELF
v_call: TRBV7-2
j_call: TRBJ2-2
clone_size: NA

cdr3_aa: ASSLEQGIQPQH
v_call: TRBV7-2
j_call: TRBJ1-5
clone_size: few

cdr3_aa: ASTRDTEAF
v_call: TRBV6-5
j_call: TRBJ1-1
clone_size: few

cdr3_aa: ASSSGGAGGPKETQY
v_call: TRBV28
j_call: TRBJ2-5
clone_size: NA

cdr3_aa: ASSRTGRGNQPQH
v_call: TRBV7-2
j_call: TRBJ1-5
clone_size: few

cdr3_aa: ASRWTGEEEKLF
v_call: TRBV6-1
j_call: TRBJ1-4
clone_size: NA

cdr3_aa: SAREFARTGNYGYT
v_call: TRBV20-1
j_call: TRBJ1-2
clone_size: NA

cdr3_aa: SVNRAGGGFNEQF
v_call: TRBV29-1
j_call: TRBJ2-1
clone_size: many

cdr3_aa: ASSWAGTGVNNEQF
v_call: TRBV5-6
j_call: TRBJ2-1
clone_size: NA

cdr3_aa: ASSLRDLSSYEQY
v_call: TRBV7-2
j_call: TRBJ2-7
clone_size: few

cdr3_aa: ASSYSPLAGAGTDTQY
v_call: TRBV6-6
j_call: TRBJ2-3
clone_size: NA

cdr3_aa: ASSDINQLAYEQY
v_call: TRBV6-6
j_call: TRBJ2-7
clone_size: NA

cdr3_aa: ASSQGALAGQSKNIQY
v_call: TRBV4-1
j_call: TRBJ2-4
clone_size: NA

cdr3_aa: ASSPRGAGDTEAF
v_call: TRBV6-2/TRBV6-3
j_call: TRBJ1-1
clone_size: few

cdr3_aa: SASRAGGGAGELF
v_call: TRBV20-1
j_call: TRBJ2-2
clone_size: NA

cdr3_aa: ASSFLAGGTTDTQY
v_call: TRBV11-1
j_call: TRBJ2-3
clone_size: NA

cdr3_aa: AVRDWNTDTQY
v_call: TRBV6-5
j_call: TRBJ2-3
clone_size: NA

cdr3_aa: SARAGAVAGELF
v_call: TRBV20-1
j_call: TRBJ2-2
clone_size: few

cdr3_aa: ASTLGTGANEKLF
v_call: TRBV12-3/TRBV12-4
j_call: TRBJ1-4
clone_size: NA

cdr3_aa: ASRPTGLSYNEQF
v_call: TRBV12-3/TRBV12-4
j_call: TRBJ2-1
clone_size: few

cdr3_aa: ASSLNLGYEQY
v_call: TRBV28
j_call: TRBJ2-7
clone_size: many

cdr3_aa: ATQPGGSTDTQY
v_call: TRBV12-3/TRBV12-4
j_call: TRBJ2-3
clone_size: NA

cdr3_aa: ASSLDRGYTDTQY
v_call: TRBV11-2
j_call: TRBJ2-3
clone_size: NA

cdr3_aa: ASSAPAEQY
v_call: TRBV2
j_call: TRBJ2-7
clone_size: once

cdr3_aa: ASSEGLAGVGQF
v_call: TRBV3-1
j_call: TRBJ2-1
clone_size: few

cdr3_aa: ASSLDGANYGYT
v_call: TRBV7-9
j_call: TRBJ1-2
clone_size: many

cdr3_aa: SAIGGTGGNSPLH
v_call: TRBV20-1
j_call: TRBJ1-6
clone_size: NA

cdr3_aa: ASSQGTLNEQF
v_call: TRBV5-1
j_call: TRBJ2-1
clone_size: NA

cdr3_aa: ASSSLRGAF
v_call: TRBV27
j_call: TRBJ1-1
clone_size: few

cdr3_aa: ASKGTGTERTTQY
v_call: TRBV27
j_call: TRBJ2-3
clone_size: few

cdr3_aa: ASSRTGLQETQY
v_call: TRBV6-2/TRBV6-3
j_call: TRBJ2-5
clone_size: NA